This T cell receptor beta chain was sequenced in a study of long-term antiretroviral therapy in people with HIV. Study context: The earliest specimens came about a decade ahead of the 2015 immediate-ART recommendation.

Germline assignment: CDR1 MNHEY and CDR2 SVGAGI. V lost 9 bases and J lost 6, with 15 bases in between. This CDR3 contains 13 residues. A few counts support this clone. Sequencing relied on immunoSEQ assay v3.0, run at survey level. Target depth was 40,000-50,000 T-cell genomes per sample. Generated by immunoSEQ multiplex PCR, the TCRdb table keeps only in-frame clones and is missing some. The table has 30,000 to 35,000 clones, 83% seen once. Only United States sites treated participants with HIV. The chain recombines TRBV6-5 with TRBJ1-5, with D possibly being TRBD1 (6 bases). Sequenced material: unsorted PBMCs, taken 0.4 years before starting antiretroviral therapy. This clonotype was obtained from a young man with HIV. The CDR3 bases are TGTGCCAGGCCTCGGGGGCGGGGTCAGCCCCAGCATTTT. Translation: CARPRGRGQPQHF.